The 29 T cell receptor beta chains reported below all come from one sample, sequenced in a study of beta chain features in type 1 diabetes. Whole-study findings and limits: TCRB CDR3s from Type 1 diabetes patients were moderately but significantly shorter in all four CD4+ subsets.

Since all of the isolated RNA was reverse transcribed, expressed TCRB transcripts were what got sequenced. Only in-frame clones appear in the TCRdb table, and some are missing; sequencing was by immunoSEQ multiplex PCR. Of a few hundred thousand clones in the sample, roughly 25% were seen once. These TCRs are of unknown antigen specificity. The sequenced sample was naive CD4+ T cells from blood. Source of these receptors: a woman in her 30s with type 1 diabetes.

The chain recombines TRBV14 with TRBJ2-2, with 7 bases identical to TRBD1. This CDR3 contains 14 residues. Germline values: CDR1 SGHDN, CDR2 FVKESK. Trimming removed 6 bases from V and 1 base from J; junction bases left unmatched: 2. In DNA form, the CDR3 reads TGTGCCAGCAGGAGGACAGGGAACACCGGGGAGCTGTTTTTT. Its translation: CASRRTGNTGELFF.

This clone appeared a few times. The V call is TRBV25-1, the J call TRBJ2-5; maybe TRBD2 (7 bases). The CDR3 length is 16 residues. Germline assignment: CDR1 MGHDK and CDR2 SYGVNS. V lost 4 bases and J lost 5, with 20 bases in between. DNA of the CDR3: TGTGCCAGCAGTGTACAGGGAGGGGTAATTTGGGAGACCCAGTACTTC. Translation gives CASSVQGGVIWETQYF.

In its sample, this clone was seen a few times. The chain carries TRBV7-9 and TRBJ2-1; D possibly corresponds to TRBD1 (5 bases). The CDR3 totals 14 residues. Germline CDR1 reads SEHNR; CDR2 reads FQNEAQ (reference sequence). Trimming cost V 5 bases and J 7 bases, with 15 bases left between them. CDR3 sequence reads: CASSIIRDRNEQFF. CDR3 nucleotide sequence: TGTGCCAGCAGCATCATCAGGGATCGGAATGAGCAGTTCTTC.

Regarding this clone: The junction departs from the called germline gene at one end, perhaps through a read error. CDR3 residues: CASSQGLASGELFF. CDR3 nucleotides: TGTGCTAGCAGCCAGGGACTAGCCTCCGGGGAGCTGTTTTTT. V and J are TRBV7-7 and TRBJ2-2; 9 nucleotides align to TRBD2. The CDR3 extends over 14 amino acids. CDR1 is SSHAT and CDR2 is FNYEAQ in the germline V gene (reference sequence).

This clone was seen more than once but under ten times. The genes are TRBV29-1 and TRBJ2-3, with TRBD2 matching over 7 bases. Germline CDR1 and CDR2: SQVTM and ANQGSEA. The length of the CDR3 is 18 residues. V shed 2 bases, J shed 5 bases, and the junction held 19 bases outside the gene matches. CDR3 nucleotides: TGCAGCGTTGAAATGTGGGGGAGGGCTCCACTTTCGGGAGATACGCAGTATTTT. This sequence encodes CSVEMWGRAPLSGDTQYF.

The rearrangement joins TRBV28 to TRBJ1-2; TRBD1 matches at 9 bases. The CDR3 is 15 residues long. Per the germline V gene, CDR1 is MDHEN and CDR2 is SYDVKM. Trimming took 5 bases from V and 5 from J; bases not matched to a gene: 9. The CDR3, as DNA: TGTGCCAGCAGTGCCCCGGGACAGGGCCCTTATGGCTACACCTTC. Amino acid sequence: CASSAPGQGPYGYTF.

With respect to this clone: Other DNA sequences from this sample encode an identical CDR3 as well. The J gene is TRBJ2-3, the V gene TRBV7-9; 11 positions agree with TRBD2. This CDR3 spans 15 amino acids. CDR1 is SEHNR and CDR2 is FQNEAQ in the germline V gene (reference sequence). V lost 3 bases, J lost 2 bases, and 1 base stayed unmatched. The CDR3 nucleotides are TGTGCCAGCAGCTTGACTAGCGGGGACACAGATACGCAGTATTTT. Translated: CASSLTSGDTDTQYF.

A few counts support this clone. The chain is built from TRBV5-1 and TRBJ2-7, with unresolved D. In germline, CDR1 is SGHRS, CDR2 YFSETQ. This CDR3 comprises 13 residues. The V and J ends lost 0 bases and 6 bases respectively, with 10 bases between them. The CDR3 DNA sequence: TGCGCCAGCAGCTTGGAAATCTCCGGCGAGCAGTACTTC. Translated, it gives CASSLEISGEQYF.

This chain uses TRBV7-2 with TRBJ2-3; D not certain. CDR1 is SGHTA, CDR2 FQGNSA, per germline. The CDR3 covers 13 residues. Trimming left V 1 base short and J 6 bases short, with 8 bases between. The CDR3 sequence: CASSLGLRDTQYF. DNA for the CDR3: TGTGCCAGCAGCTTAGGACTCCGGGATACGCAGTATTTT.

This clone was picked up a small number of times. The chain uses TRBV7-9 and TRBJ1-2; D perhaps matches TRBD1 (6 bases). The CDR3 length is 12 residues. V dropped 5 bases and J dropped 10 bases, with 14 bases sitting between them. CDR1 SEHNR and CDR2 FQNEAQ come from the germline V gene (reference sequence). CDR3 in DNA: TGTGCCAGCAGCCTTCTACAGGGATCCTACACCTTC. Amino acid sequence: CASSLLQGSYTF.

This clone was detected only a few times. V usage is TRBV4-2 and J usage is TRBJ1-1; D is unclear. V lost 0 bases to trimming and J lost 0 bases, with 11 bases between them. There are 16 residues in the CDR3. Germline loops: CDR1 LGHNA, CDR2 YNFKEQ. The CDR3 nucleotides are TGTGCCAGCAGCCAAGATCCCGTACAAGTGAACACTGAAGCTTTCTTT. Its translation is CASSQDPVQVNTEAFF.

This rearrangement joins TRBV11-3 to TRBJ1-2, with D possibly TRBD1 on 5 matching bases. CDR3 length: 11 residues. Trimming pared 5 bases from V and 7 bases from J, leaving 8 bases between. The germline CDR1 and CDR2 sequences are SGHNT and YENEEA. CDR3 residues: CASSGGGGYTF. The CDR3, as DNA: TGTGCCAGCAGCGGGGGAGGTGGCTACACCTTC.

The chain combines TRBV5-6 with TRBJ1-2, with D tentatively TRBD1 (5 bases). Per the germline V gene, CDR1 is SGHDT and CDR2 is YYEEEE. Trimming removed 0 bases at V and 0 bases at J, with 9 bases between. CDR3 size: 15 residues. CDR3 sequence reads: CASSLVTATNYGYTF. The CDR3 bases are TGTGCCAGCAGCTTGGTGACAGCGACTAACTATGGCTACACCTTC.

V usage is TRBV5-4 and J usage is TRBJ1-4; D is unresolved. Germline CDR1 and CDR2: SGHNT and YYREEE (reference sequence). V was clipped by 0 bases and J by 8 bases, with 14 bases between them. CDR3 length equals 15 residues. DNA for the CDR3: TGTGCCAGCAGCTTGGAGGCAGGACTGCGGGAAAAACTGTTTTTT. This translates into CASSLEAGLREKLFF.

V gene TRBV12-5 combines with J gene TRBJ1-5; tentative D call: TRBD1 (6 bases). The CDR3 has 16 residues. Trimming stripped 2 bases from V and 2 bases from J, with 13 bases between. Germline loops: CDR1 LGHNT, CDR2 FRNRAP. CDR3 DNA sequence: TGTGCTAGTGGTTTGCCACCACGGACAGGCAATCAGCCCCAGCATTTT. Protein sequence: CASGLPPRTGNQPQHF.

The chain uses TRBV5-1 and TRBJ2-2; D unclear. Germline lookup yields CDR1 SGHRS and CDR2 YFSETQ. The CDR3 is 17 amino acids. V was shortened by 1 base and J by 3 bases, with 16 bases between the two germline ends. CDR3 loop: CASSLMNDGAYTGELFF. The CDR3 DNA is TGCGCCAGCAGCTTGATGAATGACGGAGCGTACACCGGGGAGCTGTTTTTT. Filled out from reference TRBV5-1 and TRBJ2-2, the complete variable domain reads KAGVTQTPRYLIKTRGQQVTLSCSPISGHRSVSWYQQTPGQGLQFLFEYFSETQRNKGNFPGRFSGRQFSNSRSEMNVSTLELGDSALYLCASSLMNDGAYTGELFFGEGSRLTVL.

This chain joins TRBV6-5 and TRBJ1-2; D may be TRBD1 (5 bases). The germline CDR1 and CDR2 sequences are MNHEY and SVGAGI. This CDR3 contains 13 residues. V lost 6 bases, J lost 1 base, and 9 bases lay in between. The CDR3 region has the DNA TGTGCCAGCAGGGACGGGGGTAACTATGGCTACACCTTC. Amino acid sequence: CASRDGGNYGYTF.

The sample holds a few counts of this clone. The V gene is TRBV30, the J gene TRBJ1-1, with D perhaps matching TRBD1 (5 bases). CDR3 length: 13 amino acids. Germline CDR1 is GTSNPN and CDR2 is SVGIG (reference sequence). V dropped 4 bases and J dropped 1 base, with 10 bases sitting between them. The CDR3 DNA sequence: TGTGCCTGGACCCGGCAGGGGAACACTGAAGCTTTCTTT. As protein: CAWTRQGNTEAFF.

V gene TRBV18 combines with J gene TRBJ2-7; TRBD2 is a possible D gene (6 bases). Per the germline V gene, CDR1 is KGHSH and CDR2 is LQKENI. V was pared by 3 bases and J by 3 bases, with 9 bases between. The CDR3 is 13 residues long. The CDR3: CASSPAGNYEQYF. In DNA, the CDR3 is TGTGCCAGCTCACCGGCGGGGAACTACGAGCAGTACTTC.

The J gene is TRBJ1-2, the V gene TRBV28; D possibly corresponds to TRBD1 (5 bases). Trimming took off 2 bases at V and 7 bases at J, with 11 bases between the two ends. This CDR3 is built from 13 residues. Germline CDR1 is MDHEN and CDR2 is SYDVKM. In nucleotides, the CDR3 is TGTGCCAGCAGTTTACAGGCAGGGATTGGCTACACCTTC. It codes for CASSLQAGIGYTF.

The chain links TRBV4-2 to TRBJ2-1, with 10 bases matching TRBD2. Per the germline V gene, CDR1 is LGHNA and CDR2 is YNFKEQ. The length of the CDR3 is 16 residues. The ends lost 4 bases at V and 8 bases at J; junction bases unmatched: 11. This chain's CDR3 is CASSPPDSGRYHEQFF. In DNA, the CDR3 is TGTGCCAGCAGCCCACCCGATAGCGGGAGGTATCATGAGCAGTTCTTC.

In this sample, this clone turned up a few times. The J gene is TRBJ1-1, the V gene TRBV29-1; 9 bases agree with TRBD1. J was trimmed by 0 bases and V by 6 bases; bases with no gene match: 5. The CDR3 spans 14 residues. In germline, CDR1 is SQVTM, CDR2 ANQGSEA. CDR3 in amino acids: CSVGYRGLNTEAFF. CDR3 DNA sequence: TGCAGCGTCGGGTACAGGGGGCTGAACACTGAAGCTTTCTTT.

This rearrangement joins TRBV7-2 to TRBJ2-1; TRBD2 matches at 10 bases. Germline V gene data show CDR1 as SGHTA and CDR2 as FQGNSA. The CDR3 sequence is 15 residues long. The V segment lost 1 base and the J segment 4 bases; nucleotides outside the gene matches: 1. CDR3 sequence (DNA): TGTGCCAGCAGCTTAGTAGCGGGGGGTTACAATGAGCAGTTCTTC. Amino acids: CASSLVAGGYNEQFF.

This clone was found a few times. The chain combines TRBV29-1 with TRBJ2-1; the D gene is possibly TRBD2 (5 bases). Germline lookup yields CDR1 SQVTM and CDR2 ANQGSEA. Trimming shortened V by 3 bases and J by 2 bases, and 8 bases separated the two germline ends. The CDR3 is 13 amino acids. CDR3 in amino acids: CSVEPGTYNEQFF. The CDR3 DNA reads TGCAGCGTTGAGCCGGGAACCTACAATGAGCAGTTCTTC.

This clone turned up a few times. This chain joins TRBV27 and TRBJ1-1; D perhaps matches TRBD1 (6 bases). V dropped 2 bases and J dropped 5 bases, with 12 bases sitting between them. CDR3 size: 14 residues. Germline CDR1 is MNHEY and CDR2 is SMNVEV (reference sequence). The CDR3 sequence is CASSLNRETTEAFF. In DNA form, the CDR3 reads TGTGCCAGCAGTTTAAACAGGGAGACAACTGAAGCTTTCTTT.

This clone was seen a handful of times. The chain uses TRBV20-1 and TRBJ2-5, with D maybe TRBD1 (5 bases). The CDR3 contains 11 residues. CDR1 DFQATT and CDR2 SNEGSKA come from the germline V gene (reference sequence). V lost 3 bases to trimming and J lost 6 bases, with 8 bases between them. CDR3 DNA: TGCAGTGCTAGGGCAGGGCAGACCCAGTACTTC. Residues: CSARAGQTQYF.

This clone was seen only once. This same CDR3 is encoded by further DNA sequences in the sample. The J gene is TRBJ1-2, the V gene TRBV7-9, with TRBD1 as a possible D gene (6 bases). The germline gives CDR1 SEHNR, CDR2 FQNEAQ (reference sequence). Trimming removed 4 bases from V and 2 bases from J, with 8 bases in between. The CDR3 loop spans 13 amino acids. The CDR3 protein is CASSSQGNYGYTF. The CDR3 DNA is TGTGCCAGCAGCTCGCAGGGGAACTATGGCTACACCTTC.

The rearrangement uses TRBV20-1 and TRBJ2-1; D remains ambiguous. Trimming pared 7 bases from V and 5 bases from J, leaving 6 bases between. Germline V gene sequence: CDR1 DFQATT, CDR2 SNEGSKA (reference sequence). The CDR3 is made up of 10 amino acids. CDR3 region: CSEENNEQFF. Written as DNA, the CDR3 is TGCAGTGAAGAGAACAATGAGCAGTTCTTC.

The V call is TRBV29-1, the J call TRBJ2-2, with D perhaps matching TRBD1 (5 bases). The CDR3 has 15 amino acids. The V gene's germline CDR1 is SQVTM and CDR2 ANQGSEA. V was shortened by 2 bases and J by 2 bases, with 12 bases between the two germline ends. In DNA form, the CDR3 reads TGCAGCGTTGAACCGCAGGGTTCTAACACCGGGGAGCTGTTTTTT. Encoded protein: CSVEPQGSNTGELFF.